This T cell receptor (beta chain) appears in the sequencing data of a study of regulatory T cells in long-lasting Graves disease. Points from the study as a whole: The analysis examined peripheral blood only and excluded thyroid tissue.

A note on this clonotype: The antigen is undetermined.

The TCR beta library used iRepertoire HTBI primers with Arm-PCR amplification of CDR3. MiXCR, applied by TCRdb to the multiplex PCR reads, yields one record per CDR3 protein. In the table there are about 540,000 distinct CDR3 sequences, 13% of which are singletons. Germline CDR1 reads MDHEN; CDR2 reads SYDVKM. The CDR3 has 15 amino acids. The trim removed 6 bases at V and 2 bases at J, leaving 7 bases unmatched. The time point denotes: newly diagnosed GD, antithyroid drugs for less than 3 months. PBMCs were the source of the RNA used for TCR sequencing. This sample was also put to use in a study of T cells in Graves' hyperthyroidism and ophthalmopathy. According to that study: Reasons for excluding patients were uncontrolled infection, other autoimmune disease, pregnancy or lactation. The study used the HTBI primer set for a first-round RT-PCR of the TCR CDR3.

The chain combines TRBV28 with TRBJ1-5; TRBD1 agrees at 7 bases. The sample in question was peripheral blood mononuclear cells (PBMCs), obtained at new diagnosis, from a patient treated with antithyroid drugs. The origin of this receptor is a man aged 30-40 years with Graves disease. CDR3 sequence (DNA): TGTGCCAGCAGCGAGGGACAGTCGGGCAATCAGCCCCAGCATTTT. Translation gives CASSEGQSGNQPQHF.